This T cell receptor beta chain stems from a study of blood T cell repertoires in COVID-19. The method was immunoSEQ multiplex PCR; TCRdb's version includes in-frame clones alone and lacks a portion of them. The sample has some 300,000 clones, around 87% seen once. The CDR3 covers 15 residues. The germline CDR1 and CDR2 sequences are LGHDT and YNNKEL (reference sequence). With V trimmed by 4 bases and J by 4 bases, 7 bases remained unmatched. Membership in each cohort depended on participant-reported clinical history. The rearrangement links TRBV3-1 (or the pseudogene TRBV3-2) to TRBJ1-5, with 7 bases lining up with TRBD1. The TCR originated in a woman between 18 and 30 years old with acute COVID-19. Sample: PBMCs or T cells enriched from blood (not recorded which). CDR3 in amino acids: CASSPRGQENQPQHF. The CDR3 DNA reads as TGTGCCAGCAGCCCCCGCGGACAGGAAAATCAGCCCCAGCATTTT.